This T cell receptor beta chain was sequenced for a study of blood T cells in healthy people across ages. Study-wide findings and caveats: There were more naive CD4+ cells and higher diversity in long-lived donors than in aged donors. Naive T cell percentage showed a strong correlation with TCR beta diversity.

The use of a sample-barcoded 5' primer and a J-beta primer mix characterized a second PCR of roughly 6 to 12 cycles. TCRdb reprocessed the 5' RACE reads with MiXCR, giving one entry per CDR3 protein. The sample lists 700,000 to 800,000 distinct CDR3 sequences; about 40% were seen once. Per germline, CDR1 DFQATT and CDR2 SNEGSKA (reference sequence). V gave up 3 bases and J gave up 6 bases, with 15 bases separating them. The CDR3 runs to 13 residues. Regarding this clonotype: No antigen is known for it.

In terms of origin and age, donors were healthy Caucasian individuals from Russia aged 6 to 90. Samples each yielded at least 6 micrograms of total RNA. The sample was blood. The chain links TRBV20-1 to TRBJ2-7, with D uncertain. This TCR was recovered from a woman between 55 and 75 years old in good health. CDR3 in amino acids: CSASWVSLSEQYF. CDR3 nucleotide sequence: TGCAGTGCTAGTTGGGTTAGCCTCTCCGAGCAGTACTTC.